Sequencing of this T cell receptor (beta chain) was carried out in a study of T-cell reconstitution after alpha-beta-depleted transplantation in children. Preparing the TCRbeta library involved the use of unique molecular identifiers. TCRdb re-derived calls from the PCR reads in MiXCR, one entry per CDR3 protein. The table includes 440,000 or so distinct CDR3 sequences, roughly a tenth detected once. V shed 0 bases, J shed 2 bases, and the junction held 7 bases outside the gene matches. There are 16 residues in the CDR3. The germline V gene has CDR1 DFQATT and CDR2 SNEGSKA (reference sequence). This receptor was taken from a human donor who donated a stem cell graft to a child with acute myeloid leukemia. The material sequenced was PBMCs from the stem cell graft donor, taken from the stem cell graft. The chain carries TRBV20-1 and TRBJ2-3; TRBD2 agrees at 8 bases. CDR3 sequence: CSARDRLAGYTDTQYF. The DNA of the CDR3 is TGCAGTGCTAGAGATCGATTAGCGGGATACACAGATACGCAGTATTTT.